The text below deals with one T cell receptor (beta chain). This entry belongs to a study of CD8 T cells in ankylosing spondylitis. The germline V gene has CDR1 SGHRS and CDR2 YFSETQ. This CDR3 contains 14 residues. The V segment lost 4 bases and the J segment 1 base; nucleotides outside the gene matches: 3. TCRdb independently ran MiXCR on the 5' RACE reads; one entry per CDR3 protein. The table records about 160,000 distinct CDR3 sequences, under 45% of them present only once. The receptor comes from a male donor with ankylosing spondylitis. The sequencing sample was made of synovial fluid, either unsorted or a sorted T cell fraction (not recorded which). The chain is built from TRBV5-1 and TRBJ1-2; 8 bases are shared with TRBD1. CDR3 in amino acids: CASSRDRYNYGYTF. Here the CDR3 DNA reads TGCGCCAGCAGCCGGGACAGGTATAACTATGGCTACACCTTC.